This is a list of T cell receptor beta chains from one sample in a study of OX40 agonist ivuxolimab in advanced cancers. TCRdb's copy holds only in-frame clones and misses some; the assay was immunoSEQ multiplex PCR. This sample has about 130,000 clones; under 95% occur once, and the top ten carry more than 0.9%. Material: CD4+ or CD8+ T cells sorted from blood, obtained in a trial of the OX40 agonist ivuxolimab. The source is an adult with an advanced solid tumor such as melanoma, head and neck, liver or kidney cancer. Each CDR3 is given with its conserved first and last residue. A D gene is named only where the DNA matches it firmly. Rows may omit the clone size; those that give it use once, few, many or a size class.

TRBJ1-1,NA,NA,TRBV29-1,CSVEGQLNTEAFF,TGCAGCGTTGAAGGGCAGTTGAACACTGAAGCTTTCTTT
TRBJ1-2,NA,TRBD1,TRBV4-1,CASSHGTANNYGYTF,TGCGCCAGCAGCCACGGGACAGCCAATAACTATGGCTACACCTTC
TRBJ1-1,NA,NA,TRBV11-2,CASSSLGGSAFF,TGTGCCAGCAGCTCACTTGGAGGTTCCGCTTTCTTT
TRBJ2-5,NA,NA,TRBV30,CAWSVRLQETQYF,TGTGCCTGGAGTGTACGGCTACAAGAGACCCAGTACTTC
TRBJ2-4,few,NA,TRBV10-3,CATGRDFAIQYF,TGTGCCACCGGACGGGACTTTGCCATTCAGTACTTC
TRBJ1-6,NA,NA,TRBV7-2,CASSLVEGHRGSLHF,TGTGCCAGCAGCTTAGTAGAGGGGCACCGGGGTTCCCTCCACTTT
TRBJ1-5,NA,TRBD1,TRBV5-1,CASSTSGGDQPQHF,TGCGCCAGCAGCACATCAGGGGGCGATCAGCCCCAGCATTTT
TRBJ2-1,NA,TRBD2,TRBV7-2,CASSPQRGNSYNEQFF,TGTGCCAGCAGTCCTCAGCGGGGGAACTCCTACAATGAGCAGTTCTTC
TRBJ1-1,NA,NA,TRBV11-1,CASSLVGSGTEAFF,TGTGCCAGCAGCTTAGTCGGGAGTGGCACTGAAGCTTTCTTT
TRBJ2-3,NA,TRBD1,TRBV6-1,CASSESLGQYPTDTQYF,TGTGCCAGCAGTGAAAGTTTGGGACAGTACCCCACAGATACGCAGTATTTT
TRBJ1-4,NA,NA,TRBV4-1,CASSQAGTLNEKLFF,TGCGCCAGCAGCCAAGCAGGGACCCTTAATGAAAAACTGTTTTTT
TRBJ2-7,NA,NA,TRBV27,CASSLSPGQLTYEQYF,TGTGCCAGCAGTTTAAGCCCCGGACAGTTGACCTACGAGCAGTACTTC
TRBJ1-5,NA,NA,TRBV27,CASSTMTGPVGNQPQHF,TGTGCCAGCAGTACAATGACAGGTCCGGTGGGCAATCAGCCCCAGCATTTT
TRBJ2-2,NA,NA,TRBV11-2,CASSLFGREIGELFF,TGTGCCAGCAGCTTATTTGGGCGGGAAATCGGGGAGCTGTTTTTT
TRBJ2-2,NA,NA,TRBV6-1,CASSGFALSTGELFF,TGTGCCAGCAGTGGTTTCGCACTGTCGACCGGGGAGCTGTTTTTT
TRBJ2-3,NA,NA,TRBV7-2,CASSFRERDTQYF,TGTGCCAGCAGCTTCAGGGAGCGAGATACGCAGTATTTT
TRBJ2-7,NA,NA,TRBV7-2,CASSLGGTPPYEQYF,TGTGCCAGCAGCTTAGGAGGTACCCCGCCCTACGAGCAGTACTTC
TRBJ1-1,NA,NA,TRBV9,CASSVGVVNTEAFF,TGTGCCAGCAGCGTAGGAGTCGTGAACACTGAAGCTTTCTTT
TRBJ1-1,NA,TRBD1,TRBV2,CASSGQGARNTEAFF,TGTGCCAGCAGTGGACAGGGGGCACGGAACACTGAAGCTTTCTTT
TRBJ2-2,once,TRBD2,TRBV30,CAWSVRSSGINPGELFF,TGTGCCTGGAGTGTACGCTCTAGCGGGATTAATCCCGGGGAGCTGTTTTTT
TRBJ2-5,NA,NA,TRBV5-1,CASSEQGGQETQYF,TGCGCCAGCAGCGAGCAGGGGGGCCAAGAGACCCAGTACTTC
TRBJ2-2,NA,TRBD2,TRBV10-3,CATDGGLAADRYTGELFF,TGTGCCACGGATGGGGGACTAGCCGCTGACAGGTACACCGGGGAGCTGTTTTTT
TRBJ2-2,NA,NA,TRBV6-5,CASRRVGDTGELFF,TGTGCCAGCAGAAGGGTCGGAGACACCGGGGAGCTGTTTTTT
TRBJ1-1,few,NA,TRBV25-1,CASRKVGGRAEAFF,TGTGCCAGCCGAAAGGTAGGGGGAAGGGCTGAAGCTTTCTTT
TRBJ2-5,NA,TRBD2,TRBV15,CASGTGLAGQETQYF,TGTGCCTCGGGGACGGGGCTAGCGGGTCAAGAGACCCAGTACTTC
TRBJ1-2,NA,NA,TRBV4-1,CASSQDGRAAYGYTF,TGCGCCAGCAGCCAAGATGGCAGGGCAGCCTATGGCTACACCTTC
TRBJ2-1,NA,NA,TRBV29-1,CSVDPGVYGRGDEQFF,TGCAGCGTTGACCCGGGGGTTTACGGCCGAGGGGATGAGCAGTTCTTC
TRBJ1-1,NA,TRBD1,TRBV7-2,CASSLDRQGLAAFF,TGTGCCAGCAGCTTAGACCGACAGGGTCTCGCGGCTTTCTTT
TRBJ1-1,NA,NA,TRBV27,CASSPRFGNTEAFF,TGTGCCAGCAGTCCGCGCTTTGGGAACACTGAAGCTTTCTTT
TRBJ2-3,NA,TRBD2,TRBV19,CASSIVGLAGGPTDTQYF,TGTGCCAGTAGTATAGTGGGACTAGCGGGGGGGCCCACAGATACGCAGTATTTT
TRBJ2-7,NA,NA,TRBV7-2,CASSLAGGYEQYF,TGTGCCAGCAGCTTAGCGGGTGGATACGAGCAGTACTTC
TRBJ1-2,NA,TRBD1,TRBV7-3,CASRLGQGGGYTF,TGTGCCAGCAGATTGGGACAGGGAGGCGGCTACACCTTC
TRBJ2-3,NA,TRBD2,TRBV7-3,CASSPTSGRARPDTQYF,TGTGCCAGCAGCCCGACTAGCGGGAGGGCCCGTCCAGATACGCAGTATTTT
TRBJ1-5,NA,TRBD1,TRBV11-2,CASSWDRSGQPQHF,TGTGCCAGCAGCTGGGACAGGTCGGGCCAGCCCCAGCATTTT
TRBJ2-7,NA,NA,TRBV7-2,CASSLGRQSFYEQYF,TGTGCCAGCAGCTTAGGGCGGCAAAGCTTCTACGAGCAGTACTTC
TRBJ1-1,NA,TRBD1,TRBV28,CASSFVDRGPMEAFF,TGTGCCAGCAGTTTTGTGGACAGGGGACCCATGGAAGCTTTCTTT
TRBJ2-1,once,TRBD2,TRBV30,CAWSPGLAGVLQFF,TGTGCCTGGAGTCCGGGACTAGCGGGAGTTCTGCAGTTCTTC
TRBJ2-2,NA,TRBD2,TRBV18,CASSLRLAGNTGELFF,TGTGCCAGCTCACTCCGACTAGCGGGGAACACCGGGGAGCTGTTTTTT
TRBJ1-4,NA,NA,TRBV6-5,CASSYSDRPNLEKLFF,TGTGCCAGCAGTTACTCTGACAGACCAAATCTTGAAAAACTGTTTTTT
TRBJ2-7,once,TRBD2,TRBV4-2,CASSQATSGGTLMEQYF,TGTGCCAGCAGCCAGGCTACTAGCGGGGGAACCCTTATGGAGCAGTACTTC
TRBJ2-3,NA,NA,TRBV5-1,CASSLSGGTTDTQYF,TGCGCCAGCAGCCTCTCGGGCGGTACCACAGATACGCAGTATTTT
TRBJ2-2,NA,NA,TRBV5-6,CASSPPLEYTGELFF,TGTGCCAGCAGCCCCCCACTGGAGTACACCGGGGAGCTGTTTTTT
TRBJ1-5,NA,TRBD1,TRBV27,CASRPGQGYQPQHF,TGTGCCAGCAGGCCCGGACAGGGCTATCAGCCCCAGCATTTT
TRBJ1-1,NA,NA,TRBV2,CASSVDSANTEAFF,TGTGCCAGCAGTGTAGATTCGGCGAACACTGAAGCTTTCTTT
TRBJ2-7,NA,NA,TRBV5-6,CASSLGGGSGLYEQYF,TGTGCCAGCAGCTTGGGGGGTGGGTCCGGGCTCTACGAGCAGTACTTC
TRBJ1-1,NA,TRBD1,TRBV7-3,CASSLQGITEAFF,TGTGCCAGCTCCCTACAGGGGATTACTGAAGCTTTCTTT